This TCR beta chain appears in the sequencing data of a study of blood T cell repertoires in COVID-19. About the study: Acute and convalescent COVID-19 specimens originated in the United States, Italy and Spain.

How the authors handled the data: Researchers report that nucleated cell counts were estimated from reference gene primer amplification. Some clones are missing from TCRdb's copy, which holds only in-frame ones; the method was immunoSEQ multiplex PCR. The V and J calls and clone size are taken from that table; D and trimming were inferred from the DNA. Of under 200,000 clones in the sample, more than 70% were seen once. V dropped 8 bases and J dropped 4; count of bases not matched to a gene: 5. This CDR3 is 15 amino acids long. From germline, CDR1 is LNHDA and CDR2 SQIVND (reference sequence). Sequences were obtained from peripheral blood. V is TRBV19 and J is TRBJ2-3, with 14 bases fitting TRBD2. This receptor was obtained from a man aged 45-65 years with active or convalescent COVID-19. The CDR3 reads CASAVTSGRADTQYF. As DNA, the CDR3 is TGTGCCAGTGCAGTGACTAGCGGGAGGGCAGATACGCAGTATTTT. Variable domain in full (rest from reference TRBV19 and TRBJ2-3): DGGITQSPKYLFRKEGQNVTLSCEQNLNHDAMYWYRQDPGQGLRLIYYSQIVNDFQKGDIAEGYSVSREKKESFPLTVTSAQKNPTAFYLCASAVTSGRADTQYFGPGTRLTVL.